Sequencing of this T cell receptor (beta chain) was carried out in a study of T cells after yellow fever vaccination. 5'RACE template switching added a universal primer site and UMIs to TCR cDNA. TCRdb reanalysed the 5' RACE reads using MiXCR and keeps one entry per CDR3 protein. Among about 340,000 distinct CDR3 sequences, about an eighth were seen once, and the ten largest hold 3.2%. Of note for this clonotype: Its target is unknown.

The study's findings and limits: Most clones from primary vaccination resurfaced after the booster (approximately 95% CD4, 70% to 90% CD8). Researchers noted that a small share of clonotypes showed up in both CD4 and CD8 compartments. Peak timing came faster in the weaker secondary response, day 5 versus 15.

Sequences were derived from CD4+ T cells sorted from PBMCs, sampled 15 days after the yellow fever booster vaccination. The TCR originated in a man between 18 and 29 years old who received the YFV17D yellow fever vaccine.

This chain's CDR3 is CSVDISGANVLTF. The CDR3 nucleotides read TGCAGCGTTGACATCTCTGGGGCCAACGTCCTGACTTTC. This chain connects TRBV29-1 to TRBJ2-6; no firm D call. The CDR3 contains 13 residues. Looked up from germline, CDR1 is SQVTM and CDR2 is ANQGSEA. With 3 bases removed from V and 0 bases from J, the gap between germline ends came to 3 bases.